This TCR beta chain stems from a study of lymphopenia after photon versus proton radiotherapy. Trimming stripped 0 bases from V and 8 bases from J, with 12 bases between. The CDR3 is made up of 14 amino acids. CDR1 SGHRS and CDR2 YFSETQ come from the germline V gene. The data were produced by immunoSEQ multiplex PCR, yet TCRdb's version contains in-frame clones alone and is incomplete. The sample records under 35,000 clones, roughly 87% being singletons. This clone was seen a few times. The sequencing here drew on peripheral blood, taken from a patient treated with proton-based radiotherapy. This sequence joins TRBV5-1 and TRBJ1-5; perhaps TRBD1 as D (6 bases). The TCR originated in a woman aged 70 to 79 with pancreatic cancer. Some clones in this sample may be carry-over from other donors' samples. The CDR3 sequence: CASSLAGGFEPQHF. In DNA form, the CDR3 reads TGCGCCAGCAGCTTGGCGGGGGGCTTCGAGCCCCAGCATTTT.